Included here is one TCR beta chain sequence, with context. Its antigen is still unknown. The junction and the germline gene differ at one end; a read error may be behind it. The sample comes from a study of T-cell reconstitution after alpha-beta-depleted transplantation in children. General study findings and limits: Surviving thymic progenitors and recipient T cells were the source of high TCRbeta diversity at day 60 in some patients. Reportedly, alpha-beta T cells present about two months post-transplant originated from several hundred expanded clones of graft origin. T-cell counts and diversity at one year following transplant were attributed mainly to newly produced T cells.

It was with unique molecular identifiers that the TCRbeta library was prepared. TCRdb used MiXCR to reprocess the PCR reads, holding one entry per CDR3 protein. The table records roughly 670,000 distinct CDR3 sequences, around 13% of them present only once. CDR3 size: 15 residues. CDR1 and CDR2 (germline): ENHRY, SYGVKD. This clonotype was obtained from a girl under 10 years old with congenital amegakaryocytic thrombocytopenia, due to receive a stem cell transplant. The genes are TRBV10-3 and TRBJ2-5; D gene ambiguous. The sample in question was PBMCs, obtained before TCRalphabeta/CD19-depleted stem cell transplant. CDR3 region: CAISESFTVQESQYF. The DNA of the CDR3 is TGTGCCATCAGTGAGTCGTTCACAGTCCAAGAGTCCCAGTACTTC.